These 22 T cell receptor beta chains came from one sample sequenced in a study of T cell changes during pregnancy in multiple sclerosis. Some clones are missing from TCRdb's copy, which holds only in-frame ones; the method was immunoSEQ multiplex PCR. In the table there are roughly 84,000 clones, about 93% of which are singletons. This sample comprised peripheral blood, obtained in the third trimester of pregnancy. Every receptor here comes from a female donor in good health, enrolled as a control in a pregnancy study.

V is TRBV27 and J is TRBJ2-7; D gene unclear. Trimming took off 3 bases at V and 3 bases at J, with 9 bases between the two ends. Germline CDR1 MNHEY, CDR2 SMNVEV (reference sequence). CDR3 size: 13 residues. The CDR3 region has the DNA TGTGCCAGCAGTTTCGCGCCGAACTACGAGCAGTACTTC. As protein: CASSFAPNYEQYF.

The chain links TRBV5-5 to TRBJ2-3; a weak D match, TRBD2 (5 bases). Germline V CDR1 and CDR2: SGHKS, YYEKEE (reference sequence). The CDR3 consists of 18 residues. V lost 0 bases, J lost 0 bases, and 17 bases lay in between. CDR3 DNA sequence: TGTGCCAGCAGCTTGGCCCTAAGCGGAGGTTTTAGCACAGATACGCAGTATTTT. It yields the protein CASSLALSGGFSTDTQYF.

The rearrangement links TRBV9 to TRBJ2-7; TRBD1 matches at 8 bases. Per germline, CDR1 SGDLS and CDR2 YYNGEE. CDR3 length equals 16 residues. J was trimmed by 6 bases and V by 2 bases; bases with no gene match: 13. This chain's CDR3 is CASSVGGTGPPSEQYF. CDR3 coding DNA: TGTGCCAGCAGCGTTGGGGGGACAGGCCCCCCCTCCGAGCAGTACTTC.

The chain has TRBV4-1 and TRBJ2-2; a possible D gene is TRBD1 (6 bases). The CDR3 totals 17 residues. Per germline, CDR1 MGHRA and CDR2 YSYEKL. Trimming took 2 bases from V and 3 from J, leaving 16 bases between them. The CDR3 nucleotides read TGCGCCAGCAGCCAAAACACAGGGCGGGTGGACACCGGGGAGCTGTTTTTT. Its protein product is CASSQNTGRVDTGELFF.

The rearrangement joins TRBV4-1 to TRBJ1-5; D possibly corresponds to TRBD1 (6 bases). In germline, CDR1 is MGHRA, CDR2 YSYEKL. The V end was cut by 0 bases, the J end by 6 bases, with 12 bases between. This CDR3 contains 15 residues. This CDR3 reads CASSQDTGGGQPQHF. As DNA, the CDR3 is TGCGCCAGCAGCCAAGATACGGGGGGCGGTCAGCCCCAGCATTTT.

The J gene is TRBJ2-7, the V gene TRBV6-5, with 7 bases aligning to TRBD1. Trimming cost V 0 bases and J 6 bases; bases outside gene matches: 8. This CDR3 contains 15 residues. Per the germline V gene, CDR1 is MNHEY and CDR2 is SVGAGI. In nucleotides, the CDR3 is TGTGCCAGCAGTTACTCTTCTCAGGGGGTACCCGAGCAGTACTTC. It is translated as CASSYSSQGVPEQYF.

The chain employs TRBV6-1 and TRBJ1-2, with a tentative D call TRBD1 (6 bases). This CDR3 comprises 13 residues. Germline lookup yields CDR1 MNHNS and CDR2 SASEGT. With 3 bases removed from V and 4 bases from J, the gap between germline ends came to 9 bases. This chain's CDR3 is CASSDQGTYGYTF. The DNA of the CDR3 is TGTGCCAGCAGTGACCAGGGGACCTATGGCTACACCTTC.

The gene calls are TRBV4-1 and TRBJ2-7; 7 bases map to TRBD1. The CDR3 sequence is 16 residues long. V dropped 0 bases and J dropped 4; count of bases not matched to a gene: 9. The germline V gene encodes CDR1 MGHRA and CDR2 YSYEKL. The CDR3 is CASSQEKRGRGYEQYF. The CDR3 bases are TGCGCCAGCAGCCAAGAGAAACGGGGCAGGGGGTACGAGCAGTACTTC.

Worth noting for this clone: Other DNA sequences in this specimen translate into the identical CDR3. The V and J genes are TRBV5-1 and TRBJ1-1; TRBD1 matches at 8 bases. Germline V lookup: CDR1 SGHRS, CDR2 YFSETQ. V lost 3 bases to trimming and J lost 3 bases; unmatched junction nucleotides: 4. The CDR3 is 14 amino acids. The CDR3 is CASSSAGGYTEAFF. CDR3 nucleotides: TGCGCCAGCAGCTCTGCAGGGGGCTACACTGAAGCTTTCTTT.

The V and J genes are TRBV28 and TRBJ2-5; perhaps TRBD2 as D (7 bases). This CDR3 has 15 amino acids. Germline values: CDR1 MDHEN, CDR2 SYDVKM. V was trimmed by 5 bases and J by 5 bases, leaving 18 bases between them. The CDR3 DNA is TGTGCCAGCAGTCCTATCCAGGGGAGGGGGGAGACCCAGTACTTC. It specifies CASSPIQGRGETQYF.

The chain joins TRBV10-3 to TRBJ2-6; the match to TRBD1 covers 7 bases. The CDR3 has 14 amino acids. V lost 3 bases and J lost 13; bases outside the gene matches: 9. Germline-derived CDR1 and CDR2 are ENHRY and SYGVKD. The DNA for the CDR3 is TGTGCCATCAGTGAAATACAGGGGTCCGGGGTCCTGACTTTC. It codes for CAISEIQGSGVLTF.

In nucleotides, the CDR3 is TGTGCCAGCACCTTTTATGAGGGCACTGAAGCTTTCTTT. It translates to CASTFYEGTEAFF. The V and J genes are TRBV7-9 and TRBJ1-1, with D uncertain. Between the trimmed V and J ends, which lost 7 bases and 4 bases, there was a span of 13 bases. Germline values: CDR1 SEHNR, CDR2 FQNEAQ (reference sequence). The CDR3 has 13 amino acids.

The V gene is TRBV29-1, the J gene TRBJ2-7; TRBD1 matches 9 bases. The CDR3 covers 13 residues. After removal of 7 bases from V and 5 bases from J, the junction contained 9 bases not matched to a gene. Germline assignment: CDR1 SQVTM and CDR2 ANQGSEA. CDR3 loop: CSAAGTGPDEQYF. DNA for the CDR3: TGCAGCGCAGCCGGGACAGGGCCCGACGAGCAGTACTTC.

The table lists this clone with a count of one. The CDR3 region has the DNA TGTGCCAGCAGCGGCGGGTCCACCGGGGAGCTGTTTTTT. Its translation is CASSGGSTGELFF. This chain joins TRBV5-4 and TRBJ2-2; possible D gene TRBD2, 5 bases. Between the trimmed V and J ends, which lost 4 bases and 4 bases, there was a span of 8 bases. The V gene's germline CDR1 is SGHNT and CDR2 YYREEE (reference sequence). The CDR3 sequence is 13 residues long.

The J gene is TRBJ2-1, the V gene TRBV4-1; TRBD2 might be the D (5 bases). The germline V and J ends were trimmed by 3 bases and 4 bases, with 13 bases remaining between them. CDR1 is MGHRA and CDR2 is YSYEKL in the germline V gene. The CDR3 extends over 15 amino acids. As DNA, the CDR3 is TGCGCCAGCAGCCAGGAACGACTACCATACAATGAGCAGTTCTTC. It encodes CASSQERLPYNEQFF.

The CDR3 DNA sequence: TGTGCCAGCAGTTATAGCGGGAGGGCCTACGAGCAGTACTTC. Its protein product is CASSYSGRAYEQYF. The chain links TRBV27 to TRBJ2-7, with 11 bases aligning to TRBD2. This CDR3 spans 14 amino acids. The V segment lost 4 bases and the J segment 2 bases; nucleotides outside the gene matches: 1. CDR1 is MNHEY, CDR2 SMNVEV, per germline (reference sequence).

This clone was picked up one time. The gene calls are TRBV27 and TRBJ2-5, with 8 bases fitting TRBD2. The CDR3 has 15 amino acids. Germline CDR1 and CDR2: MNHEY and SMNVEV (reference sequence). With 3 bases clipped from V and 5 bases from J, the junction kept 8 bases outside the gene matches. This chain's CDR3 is CASSFLSGMQETQYF. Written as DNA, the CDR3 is TGTGCCAGCAGTTTCCTTAGCGGGATGCAGGAGACCCAGTACTTC.

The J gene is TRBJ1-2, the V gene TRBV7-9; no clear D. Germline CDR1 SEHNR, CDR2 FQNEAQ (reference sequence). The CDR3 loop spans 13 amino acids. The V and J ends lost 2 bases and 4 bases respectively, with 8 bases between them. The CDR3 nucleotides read TGTGCCAGCAGCTTACAGAGCGGCTATGGCTACACCTTC. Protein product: CASSLQSGYGYTF. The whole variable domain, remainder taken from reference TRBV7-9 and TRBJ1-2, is DTGVSQNPRHKITKRGQNVTFRCDPISEHNRLYWYRQTLGQGPEFLTYFQNEAQLEKSRLLSDRFSAERPKGSFSTLEIQRTEQGDSAMYLCASSLQSGYGYTFGSGTRLTVV.

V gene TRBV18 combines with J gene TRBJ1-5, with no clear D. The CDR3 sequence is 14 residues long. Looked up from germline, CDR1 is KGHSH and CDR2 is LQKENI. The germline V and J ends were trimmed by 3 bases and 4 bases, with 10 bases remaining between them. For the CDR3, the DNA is TGTGCCAGCTCACCCCAGCGGCTAAATCAGCCCCAGCATTTT. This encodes CASSPQRLNQPQHF.

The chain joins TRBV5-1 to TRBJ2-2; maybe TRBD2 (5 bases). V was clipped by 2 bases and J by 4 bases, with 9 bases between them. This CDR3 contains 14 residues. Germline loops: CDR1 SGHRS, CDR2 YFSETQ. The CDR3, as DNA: TGCGCCAGCAGCTTCGAGGGTCCCACCGGGGAGCTGTTTTTT. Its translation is CASSFEGPTGELFF.

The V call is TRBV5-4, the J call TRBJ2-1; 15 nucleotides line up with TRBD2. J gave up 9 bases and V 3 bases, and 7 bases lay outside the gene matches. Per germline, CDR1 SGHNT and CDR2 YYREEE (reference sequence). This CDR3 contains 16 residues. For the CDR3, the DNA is TGTGCCAGCAGCTCGGGGGGACTAGCGGGAGGCCGTGAGCAGTTCTTC. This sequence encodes CASSSGGLAGGREQFF. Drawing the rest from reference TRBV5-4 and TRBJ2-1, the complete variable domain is ETGVTQSPTHLIKTRGQQVTLRCSSQSGHNTVSWYQQALGQGPQFIFQYYREEENGRGNFPPRFSGLQFPNYSSELNVNALELDDSALYLCASSSGGLAGGREQFFGPGTRLTVL.

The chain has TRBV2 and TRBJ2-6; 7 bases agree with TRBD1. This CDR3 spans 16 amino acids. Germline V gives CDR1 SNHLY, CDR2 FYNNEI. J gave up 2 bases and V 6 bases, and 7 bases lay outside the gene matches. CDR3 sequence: CASSPTGKAGANVLTF. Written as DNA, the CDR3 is TGTGCCAGCAGCCCGACAGGGAAGGCTGGGGCCAACGTCCTGACTTTC. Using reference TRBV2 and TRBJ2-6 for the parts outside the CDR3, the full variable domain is EPEVTQTPSHQVTQMGQEVILRCVPISNHLYFYWYRQILGQKVEFLVSFYNNEISEKSEIFDDQFSVERPDGSNFTLKIRSTKLEDSAMYFCASSPTGKAGANVLTFGAGSRLTVL.